This T cell receptor (beta chain) comes out of a study of lymphopenia after photon versus proton radiotherapy. Findings and limits, study-wide: Post-nadir TCR diversity decline inversely tracked overall survival among those who died. Better survival with proton therapy was suggested as possible, not demonstrated. Photon-treated patients lost naive T cells and TCR diversity; proton-treated stayed stable. After the lymphocyte nadir, photon-treated repertoires showed oligoclonal expansion, especially of CD8+ Temra cells.

On this clone itself: The antigen is unknown.

Assay: immunoSEQ multiplex PCR; the TCRdb copy retains only in-frame clones and omits some. Among fewer than 50,000 clones listed, 65% to 90% were seen once. V lost 5 bases, J lost 6 bases, and 7 bases stayed unmatched. This CDR3 is 14 amino acids long. Germline CDR1 is PRHDT and CDR2 is FYEKMQ (reference sequence). Here the sequenced sample was peripheral blood, taken from a patient treated with photon-based radiotherapy. J is TRBJ1-2 and V is TRBV13, with 9 positions matching TRBD1. The receptor was derived from a man between 40 and 49 years old with gastric cancer. Here the CDR3 DNA reads TGTGCCAGCAGCACGACGGGGACAGGGCATGGCTACACCTTC. Its translation is CASSTTGTGHGYTF. The full variable domain, completed using reference TRBV13 and TRBJ1-2, is AAGVIQSPRHLIKEKRETATLKCYPIPRHDTVYWYQQGPGQDPQFLISFYEKMQSDKGSIPDRFSAQQFSDYHSELNMSSLELGDSALYFCASSTTGTGHGYTFGSGTRLTVV.